The present T cell receptor beta chain was sequenced within a study of OX40 agonist ivuxolimab in advanced cancers. Exclusion of a patient followed from autoimmune disease history or systemic immunosuppression. This clone was detected only a few times. V trimming: 4 bases; J trimming: 4 bases; junction bases outside the gene matches: 10. The CDR3 length is 15 residues. Germline CDR1 reads SGHRS; CDR2 reads YFSETQ. Libraries were prepared by immunoSEQ multiplex PCR; TCRdb keeps only in-frame clonotypes and omits some of them. The sample lists 90,000 or so clones; around 90% were seen once. Sequenced here: CD4+ or CD8+ T cells sorted from blood, sampled in a trial of the OX40 agonist ivuxolimab. This chain joins TRBV5-1 and TRBJ1-2; 7 bases are shared with TRBD1. The source of this sequence is an adult with an advanced solid tumor such as melanoma, head and neck, liver or kidney cancer. CDR3 amino acids: CASSPGTVPSYGYTF. CDR3 nucleotides: TGCGCCAGCAGCCCTGGGACAGTTCCCAGCTATGGCTACACCTTC.